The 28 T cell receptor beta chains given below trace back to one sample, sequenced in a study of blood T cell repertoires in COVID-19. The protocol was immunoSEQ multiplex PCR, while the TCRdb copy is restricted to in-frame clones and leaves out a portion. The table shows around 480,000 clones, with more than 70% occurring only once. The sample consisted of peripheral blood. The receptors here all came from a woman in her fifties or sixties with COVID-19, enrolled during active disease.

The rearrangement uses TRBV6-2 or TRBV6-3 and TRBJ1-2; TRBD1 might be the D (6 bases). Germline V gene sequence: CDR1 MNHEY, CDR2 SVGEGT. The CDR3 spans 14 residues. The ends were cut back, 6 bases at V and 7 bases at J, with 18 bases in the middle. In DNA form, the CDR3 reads TGTGCCAGCAGCTATGGGGGGGCGGTGAGTGGCTACACCTTC. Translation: CASSYGGAVSGYTF.

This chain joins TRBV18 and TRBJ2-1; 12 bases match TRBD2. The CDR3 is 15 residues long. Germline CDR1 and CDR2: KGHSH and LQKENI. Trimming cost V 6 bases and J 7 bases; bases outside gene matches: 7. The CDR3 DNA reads TGTGCCAGCTCGCCAACCGGGACTAGCGGGAATGAGCAGTTCTTC. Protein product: CASSPTGTSGNEQFF.

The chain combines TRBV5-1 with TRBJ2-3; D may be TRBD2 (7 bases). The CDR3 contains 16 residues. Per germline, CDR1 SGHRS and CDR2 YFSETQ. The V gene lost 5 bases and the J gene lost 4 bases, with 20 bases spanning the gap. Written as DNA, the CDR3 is TGCGCCAGCAGAGATGGGGGGGGCGGAGGGGCAGATACGCAGTATTTT. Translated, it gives CASRDGGGGGADTQYF.

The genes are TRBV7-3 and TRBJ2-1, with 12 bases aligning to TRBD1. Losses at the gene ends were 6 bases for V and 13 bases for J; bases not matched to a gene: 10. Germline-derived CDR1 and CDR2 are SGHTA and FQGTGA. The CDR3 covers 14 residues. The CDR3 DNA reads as TGTGCCAGCAGGTCCGGGACAGGGGGCCCTCCTCAGTTCTTC. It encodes CASRSGTGGPPQFF.

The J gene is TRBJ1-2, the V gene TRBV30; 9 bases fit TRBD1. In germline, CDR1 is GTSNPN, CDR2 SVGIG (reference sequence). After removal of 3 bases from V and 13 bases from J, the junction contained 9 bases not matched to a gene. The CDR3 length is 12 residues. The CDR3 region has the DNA TGTGCCTGGAGAGGGACAGGGCAGAGAGGCACCTTC. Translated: CAWRGTGQRGTF.

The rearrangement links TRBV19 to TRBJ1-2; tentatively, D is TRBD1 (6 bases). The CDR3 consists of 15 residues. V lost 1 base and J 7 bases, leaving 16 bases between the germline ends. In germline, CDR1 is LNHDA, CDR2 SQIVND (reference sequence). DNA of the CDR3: TGTGCCAGTAGTATAGTGACAGGCCCCCTGGGTGGCTACACCTTC. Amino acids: CASSIVTGPLGGYTF.

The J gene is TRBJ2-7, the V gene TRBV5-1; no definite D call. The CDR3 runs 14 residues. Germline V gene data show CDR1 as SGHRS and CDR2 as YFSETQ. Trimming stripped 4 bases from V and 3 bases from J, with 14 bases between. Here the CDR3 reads CASSVGLGRYEQYF. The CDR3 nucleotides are TGCGCCAGCAGCGTCGGCCTGGGCCGCTACGAGCAGTACTTC.

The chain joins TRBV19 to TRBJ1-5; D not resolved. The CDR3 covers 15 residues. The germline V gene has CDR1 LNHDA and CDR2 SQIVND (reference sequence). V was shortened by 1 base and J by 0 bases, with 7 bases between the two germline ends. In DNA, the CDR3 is TGTGCCAGTAGTATAGGCGGGTATAGCAATCAGCCCCAGCATTTT. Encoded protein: CASSIGGYSNQPQHF.

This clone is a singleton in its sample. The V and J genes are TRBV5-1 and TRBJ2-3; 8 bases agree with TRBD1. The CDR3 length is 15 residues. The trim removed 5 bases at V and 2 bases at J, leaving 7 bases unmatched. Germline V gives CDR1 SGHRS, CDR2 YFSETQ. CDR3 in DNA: TGCGCCAGCAGGATGGACAGGGCCCCCACAGATACGCAGTATTTT. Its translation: CASRMDRAPTDTQYF.

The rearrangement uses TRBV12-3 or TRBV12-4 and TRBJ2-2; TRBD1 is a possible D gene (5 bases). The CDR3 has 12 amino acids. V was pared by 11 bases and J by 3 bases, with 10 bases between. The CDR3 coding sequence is TGTGCCTCCCAGGGTTACACCGGGGAGCTGTTTTTT. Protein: CASQGYTGELFF.

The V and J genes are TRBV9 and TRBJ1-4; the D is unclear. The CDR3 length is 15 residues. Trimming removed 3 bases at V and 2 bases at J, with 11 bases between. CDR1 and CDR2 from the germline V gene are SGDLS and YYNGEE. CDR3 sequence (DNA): TGTGCCAGCAGCGAAAGCCTGGGCACTAATGAAAAACTGTTTTTT. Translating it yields CASSESLGTNEKLFF.

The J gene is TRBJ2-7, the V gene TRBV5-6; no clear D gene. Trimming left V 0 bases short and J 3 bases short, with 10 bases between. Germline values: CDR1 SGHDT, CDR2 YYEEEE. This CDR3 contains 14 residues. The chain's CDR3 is CASSLVGSIYEQYF. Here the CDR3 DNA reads TGTGCCAGCAGCTTGGTGGGCAGCATCTACGAGCAGTACTTC.

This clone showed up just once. The CDR3 protein is CAWRPGGRYGYTF. For the CDR3, the DNA is TGTGCCTGGAGACCAGGGGGCCGCTATGGCTACACCTTC. The chain has TRBV30 and TRBJ1-2; 8 nucleotides agree with TRBD1. After removal of 3 bases from V and 4 bases from J, the junction contained 4 bases not matched to a gene. The CDR3 is 13 amino acids. Germline lookup yields CDR1 GTSNPN and CDR2 SVGIG (reference sequence).

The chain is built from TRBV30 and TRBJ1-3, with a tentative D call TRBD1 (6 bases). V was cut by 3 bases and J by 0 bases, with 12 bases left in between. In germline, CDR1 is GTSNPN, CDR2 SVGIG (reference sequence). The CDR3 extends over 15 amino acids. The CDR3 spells CAWSPGQHSGNTIYF. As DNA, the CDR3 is TGTGCCTGGAGCCCCGGACAGCACTCTGGAAACACCATATATTTT.

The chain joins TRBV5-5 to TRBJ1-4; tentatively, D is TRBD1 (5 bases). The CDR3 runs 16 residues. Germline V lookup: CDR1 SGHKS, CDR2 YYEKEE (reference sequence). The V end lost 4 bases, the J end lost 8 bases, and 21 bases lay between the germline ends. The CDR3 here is CASSPDVGPRTEKLFF. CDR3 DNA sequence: TGTGCCAGCAGCCCCGACGTAGGCCCGAGGACAGAAAAACTGTTTTTT.

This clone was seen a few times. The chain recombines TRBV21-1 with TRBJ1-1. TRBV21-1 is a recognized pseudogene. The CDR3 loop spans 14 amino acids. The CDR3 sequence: CAGTPTSVNTEAFF. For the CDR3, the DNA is TGTGCCGGCACACCCACTTCCGTGAACACTGAAGCTTTCTTT.

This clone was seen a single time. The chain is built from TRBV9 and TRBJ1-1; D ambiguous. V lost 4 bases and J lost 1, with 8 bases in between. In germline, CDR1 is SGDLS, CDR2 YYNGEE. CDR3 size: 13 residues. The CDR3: CASSPEGNTEAFF. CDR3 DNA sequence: TGTGCCAGCAGCCCGGAGGGGAACACTGAAGCTTTCTTT.

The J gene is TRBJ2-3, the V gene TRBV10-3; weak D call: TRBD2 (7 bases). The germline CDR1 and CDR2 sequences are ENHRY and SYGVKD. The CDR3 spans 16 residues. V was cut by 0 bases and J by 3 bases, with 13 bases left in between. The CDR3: CAISESGGVETDTQYF. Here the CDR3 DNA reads TGTGCCATCAGTGAGTCAGGGGGGGTTGAAACAGATACGCAGTATTTT.

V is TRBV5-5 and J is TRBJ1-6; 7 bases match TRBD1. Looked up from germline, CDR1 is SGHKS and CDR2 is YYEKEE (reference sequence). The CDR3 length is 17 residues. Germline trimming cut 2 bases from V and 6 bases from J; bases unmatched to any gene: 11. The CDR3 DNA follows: TGTGCCAGCAGCTTCGGCGTCCCGGGACAGAGTAATTCACCCCTCCACTTT. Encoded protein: CASSFGVPGQSNSPLHF.

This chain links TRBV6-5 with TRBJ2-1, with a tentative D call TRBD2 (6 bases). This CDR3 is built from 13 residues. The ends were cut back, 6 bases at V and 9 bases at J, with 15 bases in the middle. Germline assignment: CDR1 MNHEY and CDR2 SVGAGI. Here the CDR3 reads CASSKPGVGEQFF. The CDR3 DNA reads TGTGCCAGCAGCAAACCGGGGGTCGGTGAGCAGTTCTTC.

The CDR3 here is CASSIEGSKAFF. CDR3 nucleotide sequence: TGTGCCAGTAGTATAGAGGGCAGTAAAGCTTTCTTT. V gene TRBV19 combines with J gene TRBJ1-1; D gene unclear. Germline-derived CDR1 and CDR2 are LNHDA and SQIVND (reference sequence). Trimming cost V 0 bases and J 9 bases, with 8 bases left between them. The CDR3 totals 12 residues.

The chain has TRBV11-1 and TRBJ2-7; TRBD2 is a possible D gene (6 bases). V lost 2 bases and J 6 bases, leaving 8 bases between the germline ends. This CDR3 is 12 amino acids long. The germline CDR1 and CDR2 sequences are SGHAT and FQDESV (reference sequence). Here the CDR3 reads CASSLIGGEQYF. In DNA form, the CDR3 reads TGTGCCAGCAGCTTAATCGGGGGCGAGCAGTACTTC.

The CDR3 nucleotides are TGTGCCAGCAGCCCCCGGGGGTCACCCCTCCACTTT. Its protein product is CASSPRGSPLHF. This chain joins TRBV7-8 and TRBJ1-6; maybe TRBD1 (5 bases). The CDR3 contains 12 residues. CDR1 and CDR2 (germline): SGHVS, FQNEAQ. V gave up 5 bases and J gave up 10 bases, with 9 bases separating them.

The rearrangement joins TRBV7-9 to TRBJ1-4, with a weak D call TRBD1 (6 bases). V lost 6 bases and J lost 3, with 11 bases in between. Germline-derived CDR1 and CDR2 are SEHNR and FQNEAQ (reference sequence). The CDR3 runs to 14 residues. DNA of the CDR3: TGTGCCAGCAGTCCCCAGGGGTCTAATGAAAAACTGTTTTTT. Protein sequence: CASSPQGSNEKLFF.

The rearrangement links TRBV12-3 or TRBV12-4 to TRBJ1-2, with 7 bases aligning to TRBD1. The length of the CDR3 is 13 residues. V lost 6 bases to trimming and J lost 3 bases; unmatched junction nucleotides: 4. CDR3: CASRRQGYYGYTF. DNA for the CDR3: TGTGCCAGCAGGAGACAGGGATACTATGGCTACACCTTC.

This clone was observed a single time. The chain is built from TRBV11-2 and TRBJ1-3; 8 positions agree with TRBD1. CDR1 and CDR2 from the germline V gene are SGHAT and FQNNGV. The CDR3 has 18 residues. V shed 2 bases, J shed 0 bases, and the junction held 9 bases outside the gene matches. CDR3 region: CASSLNPGQVFSGNTIYF. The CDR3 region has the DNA TGTGCCAGCAGCTTAAACCCGGGACAGGTTTTCTCTGGAAACACCATATATTTT.

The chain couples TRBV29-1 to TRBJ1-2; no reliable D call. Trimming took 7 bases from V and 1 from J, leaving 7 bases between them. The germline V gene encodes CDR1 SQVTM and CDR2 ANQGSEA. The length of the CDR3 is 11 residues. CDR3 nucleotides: TGCAGCGGTGGGAGTAACTATGGCTACACCTTC. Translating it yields CSGGSNYGYTF.

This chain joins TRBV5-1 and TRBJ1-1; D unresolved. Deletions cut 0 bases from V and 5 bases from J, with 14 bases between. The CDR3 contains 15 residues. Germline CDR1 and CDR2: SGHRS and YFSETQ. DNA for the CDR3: TGCGCCAGCAGCTTGGCACCGGGGAGGGAGACTGAAGCTTTCTTT. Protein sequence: CASSLAPGRETEAFF.